Sequencing of this T cell receptor beta chain was carried out in a study of beta chain features in type 1 diabetes. Study-level background: Cell yields, gender and age were similar in healthy donors and patients. Study-wide results and caveats: Cells expressing TCR highly could be over-represented by cDNA sequencing. All four CD4+ subsets of Type 1 diabetes patients contained TCRB CDR3s that were moderately but significantly shorter.

For this clone: What it binds is unknown.

This CDR3 contains 12 residues. V dropped 8 bases and J dropped 4; count of bases not matched to a gene: 4. Germline V lookup: CDR1 SNHLY, CDR2 FYNNEI. The isolated RNA, all of it, was reverse transcribed, so expressed TCRB transcripts were what got sequenced. Sequenced by immunoSEQ multiplex PCR; TCRdb stores in-frame clones only, minus some. The sample records almost 250,000 clones, 11% to 15% being singletons. This clonotype originated in a woman between 40 and 50 years old in good health. The chain couples TRBV2 to TRBJ2-7; 8 positions agree with TRBD1. Sequenced: naive CD4+ T cells from blood. The CDR3 nucleotides read TGTGCCAGCTCCACAGGGGGTTACGAGCAGTACTTC. Translating gives CASSTGGYEQYF.